The rows below give T cell receptor beta chains drawn from one sample of a study of T cell responses to AZD1222 COVID-19 vaccine. Some clones are missing from TCRdb's copy, which holds only in-frame ones; the method was immunoSEQ multiplex PCR. The sample has approximately 110,000 clones, approximately 89% seen once. Specimen: peripheral blood, collected 28 days after the second AZD1222 dose. These receptors were collected from an adult who received the AZD1222 COVID-19 vaccine. The CDR3 runs from the conserved cysteine through the conserved F or W. A D gene is named only where the DNA matches it firmly. The size entry is marked missing in some rows and otherwise reads once, few, many or a size class.

clone size	V gene	J gene	D gene	CDR3 protein	CDR3 DNA
.	TRBV2	TRBJ2-7	TRBD1	CASIAGTGSFYEQYF	TGTGCCAGCATTGCCGGGACAGGGAGCTTCTACGAGCAGTACTTC
.	TRBV4-3	TRBJ1-1	.	CASSQTGFTEAFF	TGCGCCAGCAGCCAAACAGGGTTCACTGAAGCTTTCTTT
.	TRBV9	TRBJ2-5	TRBD1	CASSLRDRGWETQYF	TGTGCCAGCAGCTTACGGGACAGGGGGTGGGAGACCCAGTACTTC
once	TRBV7-6	TRBJ2-7	.	CASSLAGKDEQYF	TGTGCCAGCAGCTTAGCAGGGAAGGACGAGCAGTACTTC
.	TRBV28	TRBJ2-7	TRBD1	CASSFIGTGGNEQYF	TGTGCCAGCAGTTTCATAGGGACAGGGGGCAACGAGCAGTACTTC
few	TRBV29-1	TRBJ2-1	TRBD2	CSGGPGTSGVNEQFF	TGCAGCGGGGGTCCCGGGACTAGCGGAGTCAATGAGCAGTTCTTC
once	TRBV7-8	TRBJ1-6	TRBD1	CASSLRRGLTGNDPLHF	TGTGCCAGCAGCTTAAGGCGGGGTCTGACAGGGAATGATCCCCTCCACTTT
.	TRBV7-8	TRBJ2-3	.	CASSPREGTTDTQYF	TGTGCCAGCAGCCCCCGAGAGGGTACCACAGATACGCAGTATTTT
.	TRBV2	TRBJ1-1	.	CASSELYSEAFF	TGTGCCAGCAGTGAATTGTACAGTGAAGCTTTCTTT
.	TRBV9	TRBJ2-2	.	CASSVRGGTGELFF	TGTGCCAGCAGCGTGAGGGGGGGCACCGGGGAGCTGTTTTTT
.	TRBV7-8	TRBJ1-4	TRBD1	CASSSGQGSEKLFF	TGTGCCAGCAGCTCGGGACAGGGTAGTGAAAAACTGTTTTTT
.	TRBV27	TRBJ2-3	.	CASSHLAGVTDTQYF	TGTGCCAGCAGCCACTTAGCCGGGGTAACAGATACGCAGTATTTT
.	TRBV5-5	TRBJ1-5	.	CASSLRIGDGPQHF	TGTGCCAGCAGCTTAAGAATCGGAGATGGGCCCCAGCATTTT
.	TRBV7-9	TRBJ2-7	.	CASSLQGEDENPYEQYF	TGTGCCAGCAGCTTACAAGGGGAGGATGAAAACCCCTACGAGCAGTACTTC
.	TRBV6-6	TRBJ1-3	TRBD1	CASSGTGASSGNTIYF	TGTGCCAGCAGCGGGACAGGGGCCTCTTCTGGAAACACCATATATTTT
.	TRBV11-2	TRBJ1-4	.	CASSLRGATNEKLFF	TGTGCCAGCAGCTTAAGGGGCGCAACTAATGAAAAACTGTTTTTT
.	TRBV6-2/TRBV6-3	TRBJ1-1	.	CASSYSKGLITEAFF	TGTGCCAGCAGTTACTCGAAGGGGCTAATCACTGAAGCTTTCTTT
.	TRBV12-3/TRBV12-4	TRBJ2-5	TRBD1	CATKGTDQETQYF	TGTGCCACCAAAGGGACAGACCAAGAGACCCAGTACTTC
.	TRBV5-1	TRBJ2-1	.	CASSLALSSYNEQFF	TGCGCCAGCAGCTTGGCCCTTAGCTCCTACAATGAGCAGTTCTTC
.	TRBV28	TRBJ2-2	TRBD2	CASSRTSAAGELFF	TGTGCCAGCAGTCGGACTAGCGCGGCCGGGGAGCTGTTTTTT
few	TRBV28	TRBJ2-2	TRBD1	CASSRGDRVKNTGELFF	TGTGCCAGCAGCCGAGGGGACAGGGTCAAGAACACCGGGGAGCTGTTTTTT
.	TRBV19	TRBJ1-6	.	CASRTVAGWNNSPLHF	TGTGCCAGTAGGACCGTGGCAGGGTGGAATAATTCACCCCTCCACTTT
few	TRBV7-2	TRBJ2-3	TRBD2	CASSWSGGTDTQYF	TGTGCCAGCAGCTGGAGCGGGGGCACAGATACGCAGTATTTT
.	TRBV2	TRBJ2-7	TRBD1	CASSAAGTGVIEQYF	TGTGCCAGCAGCGCAGCCGGGACAGGGGTTATCGAGCAGTACTTC
.	TRBV5-1	TRBJ1-5	.	CASSIRDFGEPQHF	TGCGCCAGCAGCATTAGGGACTTCGGGGAGCCCCAGCATTTT
.	TRBV7-6	TRBJ1-1	TRBD1	CASSSGTGANTEAFF	TGTGCCAGCAGCTCCGGGACAGGGGCGAACACTGAAGCTTTCTTT
.	TRBV10-3	TRBJ2-1	TRBD2	CAISGGAGVNNEQFF	TGTGCCATCAGTGGGGGCGCGGGGGTTAACAATGAGCAGTTCTTC
.	TRBV7-8	TRBJ2-4	.	CASSLESGNIQYF	TGTGCCAGCAGCTTAGAATCTGGGAACATTCAGTACTTC
once	TRBV3-1/TRBV3-2	TRBJ2-5	TRBD1	CASSQVQGIQETQYF	TGTGCCAGCAGCCAAGTACAGGGGATCCAAGAGACCCAGTACTTC
.	TRBV30	TRBJ1-5	.	CAWTGLAGVVVSNQPQHF	TGTGCCTGGACAGGGCTGGCAGGGGTGGTAGTGAGCAATCAGCCCCAGCATTTT
.	TRBV6-5	TRBJ1-6	.	CASSYSIMGGSPLHF	TGTGCCAGCAGTTACTCGATCATGGGGGGTTCACCCCTCCACTTT
.	TRBV7-6	TRBJ1-4	.	CASSLGGWTNEKLFF	TGTGCCAGCAGCTTAGGGGGTTGGACTAATGAAAAACTGTTTTTT
.	TRBV6-5	TRBJ1-2	.	CASSSGQNYGYTF	TGTGCCAGCAGCTCCGGACAGAACTATGGCTACACCTTC
.	TRBV3-1/TRBV3-2	TRBJ1-1	TRBD1	CASSQPTGGLKAFF	TGTGCCAGCAGCCAACCTACAGGGGGCCTTAAAGCTTTCTTT
.	TRBV7-9	TRBJ2-2	.	CASSLGRVGTGELFF	TGTGCCAGCAGCCTTGGGCGAGTAGGCACCGGGGAGCTGTTTTTT
.	TRBV6-5	TRBJ1-2	TRBD1	CASRPDRVRGYTF	TGTGCCAGCAGACCCGACAGGGTGCGGGGCTACACCTTC
.	TRBV19	TRBJ1-2	TRBD1	CASRDPGQSYGYTF	TGTGCCAGTAGGGATCCGGGACAGAGCTATGGCTACACCTTC
.	TRBV6-5	TRBJ2-3	TRBD2	CASNLAGTTDTQYF	TGTGCCAGCAATCTAGCGGGGACCACAGATACGCAGTATTTT
.	TRBV5-1	TRBJ2-7	TRBD1	CASSSSGGYEQYF	TGCGCCAGCAGCTCCTCAGGGGGCTACGAGCAGTACTTC
.	TRBV6-6	TRBJ2-7	.	CASSSVLSSYEQYF	TGTGCCAGCAGTTCTGTGCTGAGCTCCTACGAGCAGTACTTC
medium-sized	TRBV10-1	TRBJ2-7	.	CAGIRGVRGEQYF	TGCGCCGGGATAAGGGGGGTTCGCGGCGAGCAGTACTTC